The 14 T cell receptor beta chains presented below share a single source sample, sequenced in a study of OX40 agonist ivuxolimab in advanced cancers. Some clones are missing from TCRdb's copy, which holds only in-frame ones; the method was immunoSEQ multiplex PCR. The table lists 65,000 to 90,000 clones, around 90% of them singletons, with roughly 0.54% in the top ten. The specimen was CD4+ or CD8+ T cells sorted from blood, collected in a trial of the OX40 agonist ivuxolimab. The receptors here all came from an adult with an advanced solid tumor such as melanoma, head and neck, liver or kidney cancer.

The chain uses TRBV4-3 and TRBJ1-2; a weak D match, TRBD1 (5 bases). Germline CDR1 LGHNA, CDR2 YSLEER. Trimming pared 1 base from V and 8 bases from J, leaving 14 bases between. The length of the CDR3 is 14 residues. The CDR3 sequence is CASSQGQQAGGYTF. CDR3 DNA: TGCGCCAGCAGCCAAGGTCAACAGGCTGGGGGCTACACCTTC.

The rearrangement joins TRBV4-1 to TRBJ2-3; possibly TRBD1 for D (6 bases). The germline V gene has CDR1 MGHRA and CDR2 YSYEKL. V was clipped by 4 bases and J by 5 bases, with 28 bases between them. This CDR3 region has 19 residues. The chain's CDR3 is CASSLLLTNRESERDTQYF. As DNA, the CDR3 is TGCGCCAGCAGCCTACTACTAACAAACAGGGAATCCGAAAGAGATACGCAGTATTTT.

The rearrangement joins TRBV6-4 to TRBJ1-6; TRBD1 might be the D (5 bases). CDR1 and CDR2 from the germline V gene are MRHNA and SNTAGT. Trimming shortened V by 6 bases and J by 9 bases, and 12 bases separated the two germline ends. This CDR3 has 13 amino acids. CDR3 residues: CASSQGSVSPLHF. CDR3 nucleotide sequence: TGTGCCAGCAGCCAGGGTTCTGTTTCACCCCTCCACTTT.

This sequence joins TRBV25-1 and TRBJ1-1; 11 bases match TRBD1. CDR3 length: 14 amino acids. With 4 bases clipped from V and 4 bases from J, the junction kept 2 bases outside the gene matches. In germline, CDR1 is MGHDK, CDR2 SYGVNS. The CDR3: CASSGDRGGTEAFF. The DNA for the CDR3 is TGTGCCAGCAGTGGGGACAGGGGGGGCACTGAAGCTTTCTTT.

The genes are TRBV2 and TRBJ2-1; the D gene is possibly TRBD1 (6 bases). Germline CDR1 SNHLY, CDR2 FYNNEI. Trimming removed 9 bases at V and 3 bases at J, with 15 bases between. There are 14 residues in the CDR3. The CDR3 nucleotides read TGTGCCAGGCCCCGGGACATCGGCTACAATGAGCAGTTCTTC. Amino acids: CARPRDIGYNEQFF.

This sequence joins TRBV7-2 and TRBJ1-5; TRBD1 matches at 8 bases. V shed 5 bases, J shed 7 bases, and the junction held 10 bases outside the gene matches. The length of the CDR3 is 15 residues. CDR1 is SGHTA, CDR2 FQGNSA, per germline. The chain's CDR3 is CASSTTNDRGQPQHF. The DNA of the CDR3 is TGTGCCAGCAGCACGACCAACGACAGGGGCCAGCCCCAGCATTTT.

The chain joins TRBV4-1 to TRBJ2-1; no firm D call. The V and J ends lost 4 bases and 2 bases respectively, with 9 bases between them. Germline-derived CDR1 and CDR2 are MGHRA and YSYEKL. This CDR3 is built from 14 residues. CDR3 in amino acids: CASSLWAPYNEQFF. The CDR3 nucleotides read TGCGCCAGCAGCCTATGGGCCCCCTACAATGAGCAGTTCTTC.

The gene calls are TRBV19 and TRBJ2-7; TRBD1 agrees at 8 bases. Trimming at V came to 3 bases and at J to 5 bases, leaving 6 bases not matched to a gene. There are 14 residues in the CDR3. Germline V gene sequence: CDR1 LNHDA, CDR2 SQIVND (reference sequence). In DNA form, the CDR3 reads TGTGCCAGTAGTATCGCTAGACAGGGGAACGAGCAGTACTTC. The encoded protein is CASSIARQGNEQYF.

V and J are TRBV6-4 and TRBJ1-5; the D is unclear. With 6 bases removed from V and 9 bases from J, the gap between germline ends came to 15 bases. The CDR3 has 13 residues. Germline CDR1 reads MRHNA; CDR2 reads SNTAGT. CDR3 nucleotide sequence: TGTGCCAGCAGCACAGAGCCTGGGCGGCCCCAGCATTTT. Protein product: CASSTEPGRPQHF.

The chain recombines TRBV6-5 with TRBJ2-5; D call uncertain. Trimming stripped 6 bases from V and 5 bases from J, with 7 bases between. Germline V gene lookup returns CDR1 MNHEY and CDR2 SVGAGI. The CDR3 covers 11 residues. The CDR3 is CASSREETQYF. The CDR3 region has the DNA TGTGCCAGCAGCCGAGAGGAGACCCAGTACTTC.

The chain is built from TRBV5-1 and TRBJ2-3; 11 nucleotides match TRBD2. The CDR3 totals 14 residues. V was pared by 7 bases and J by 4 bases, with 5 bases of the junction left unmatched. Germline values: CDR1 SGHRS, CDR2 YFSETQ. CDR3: CASSVAGGSDTQYF. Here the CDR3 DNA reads TGCGCCAGCTCGGTAGCGGGAGGGTCAGATACGCAGTATTTT.

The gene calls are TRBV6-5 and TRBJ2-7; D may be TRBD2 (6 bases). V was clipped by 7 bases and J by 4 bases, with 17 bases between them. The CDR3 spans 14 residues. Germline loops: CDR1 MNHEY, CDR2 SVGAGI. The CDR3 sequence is CASNNGGRTYEQYF. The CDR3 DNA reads TGTGCCAGCAATAACGGGGGACGGACATACGAGCAGTACTTC.

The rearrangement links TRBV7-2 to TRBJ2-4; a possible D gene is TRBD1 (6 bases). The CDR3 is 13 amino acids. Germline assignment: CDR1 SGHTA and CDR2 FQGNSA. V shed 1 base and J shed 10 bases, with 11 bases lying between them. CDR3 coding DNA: TGTGCCAGCAGCTTAGAGGGGGACGGGATTCAGTACTTC. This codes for CASSLEGDGIQYF. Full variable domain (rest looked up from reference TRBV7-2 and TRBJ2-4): GAGVSQSPSNKVTEKGKDVELRCDPISGHTALYWYRQSLGQGLEFLIYFQGNSAPDKSGLPSDRFSAERTGGSVSTLTIQRTQQEDSAVYLCASSLEGDGIQYFGAGTRLSVL.

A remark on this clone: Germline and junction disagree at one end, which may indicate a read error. The CDR3 coding sequence is TGTGCCAGCAGCCTAGCCTGGGGGACGGCAATAGCTTTCTTT. Protein product: CASSLAWGTAIAFF. The chain combines TRBV7-2 with TRBJ1-1; TRBD1 might be the D (5 bases). The CDR3 is 14 residues long. Germline CDR1 and CDR2: SGHTA and FQGNSA.